This T cell receptor beta chain is drawn from a study of identical twins. A single record per CDR3 protein comes from TCRdb applying MiXCR to the 5' RACE reads. The table shows about 280,000 distinct CDR3 sequences, with about 8.1% occurring only once. Overall study results and limits: High-abundance cord blood beta clonotypes had fewer insertions; memory repertoires showed none.

The CDR3 has 15 amino acids. The germline V and J ends were trimmed by 3 bases and 6 bases, with 15 bases remaining between them. Details on this clonotype: Its antigen remains unknown.

The sample was also linked to a second study, of yellow fever vaccine responses in identical twins. That paper states: Reportedly, twins' vaccine T cell responses looked partly convergent and partly personalized.

The sequenced material came from memory (CD45RO+) T cells sorted from blood. The J gene is TRBJ2-1, the V gene TRBV12-3 or TRBV12-4; maybe TRBD2 (7 bases). The receptor was derived from a woman younger than 30 in good health. CDR3 DNA: TGTGCCAGCAGTTTTGGGGGGGGCCTGGGCAATGAGCAGTTCTTC. The encoded protein is CASSFGGGLGNEQFF.